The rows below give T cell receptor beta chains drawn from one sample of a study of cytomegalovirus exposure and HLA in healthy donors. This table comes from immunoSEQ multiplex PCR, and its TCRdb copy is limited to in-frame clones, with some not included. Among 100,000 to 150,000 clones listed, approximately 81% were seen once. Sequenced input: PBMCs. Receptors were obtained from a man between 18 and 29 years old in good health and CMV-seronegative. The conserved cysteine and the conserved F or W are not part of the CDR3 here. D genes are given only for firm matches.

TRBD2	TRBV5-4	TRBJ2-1	ASIPGLDSYNEQF
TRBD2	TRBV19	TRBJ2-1	ASSIWGGLAGSTPFDEQF
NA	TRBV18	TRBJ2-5	ASSQSYQETQY
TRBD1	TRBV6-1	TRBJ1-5	ASSGGRGTTPSNQPQH
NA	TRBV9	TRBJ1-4	ASSVNRGNEKLF
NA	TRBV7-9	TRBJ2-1	ASSLALEVLNEQF
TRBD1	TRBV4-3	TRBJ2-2	ASSLRQGAITGELF
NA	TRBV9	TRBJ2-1	ASSVGAGDNTEQF
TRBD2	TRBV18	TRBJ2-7	ASSPFDGTSGYEQY
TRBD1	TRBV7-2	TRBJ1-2	ASSLAFRTGTGKGYT
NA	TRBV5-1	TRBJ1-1	ASSLVAGLGAF
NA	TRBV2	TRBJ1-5	ASIDGGSQH
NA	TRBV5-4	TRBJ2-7	ASSRDGSHGEQY
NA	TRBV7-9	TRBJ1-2	ASSLIAGESGYT
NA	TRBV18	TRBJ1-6	ASSPAGHRASPLH
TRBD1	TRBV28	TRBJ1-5	ASSPDRDRGGNQPQH